Listed below are T cell receptor beta chains from one sample, sequenced in a study of cytomegalovirus exposure and HLA in healthy donors. Clones were sequenced by immunoSEQ multiplex PCR, and TCRdb holds only the in-frame ones, with some missing. Of about 110,000 clones in the sample, roughly 71% were seen once. Sequencing was done on a sample of PBMCs. The receptors were gathered from a male donor in good health and CMV-seropositive. Each CDR3 is given with its conserved first and last residue. D genes are given only for firm matches. The size of a clone is reported for some rows only, either as once, few or many, or as a class for expanded clones.

>TRBJ1-4|TRBV18|.|TRBD1
CASSPTGTGGEKLFF
TGTGCCAGCTCACCAACCGGGACAGGGGGTGAAAAACTGTTTTTT
>TRBJ1-2|TRBV7-2|.|.
CASSLVASLNYGYTF
TGTGCCAGCAGCTTAGTTGCCAGTTTGAACTATGGCTACACCTTC
>TRBJ2-7|TRBV7-3|.|TRBD1
CASNATPGQGYEQYF
TGTGCCAGCAATGCAACTCCGGGACAGGGATACGAGCAGTACTTC
>TRBJ2-7|TRBV18|.|.
CASSSTGSEQYF
TGTGCCAGCTCATCCACAGGGAGCGAGCAGTACTTC
>TRBJ1-6|TRBV7-2|.|TRBD1
CASSLQTGGLNSPLHF
TGTGCCAGCAGCCTTCAGACAGGGGGCCTCAATTCACCCCTCCACTTT
>TRBJ1-1|TRBV7-3|.|.
CASSPRPGGDTEAFF
TGTGCCAGCAGCCCAAGGCCTGGCGGGGACACTGAAGCTTTCTTT
>TRBJ2-1|TRBV29-1|.|TRBD2
CSVDILAGGLAYNEQFF
TGCAGCGTTGATATCCTAGCGGGGGGATTAGCCTACAATGAGCAGTTCTTC
>TRBJ2-7|TRBV28|.|TRBD2
CASSLPSTAGGDLHF
TGTGCCAGCAGTTTACCCTCGACGGCGGGGGGTGATCTCCACTTC
>TRBJ2-7|TRBV19|once|TRBD2
CASSSRTSGRLGYEQYF
TGTGCCAGTAGTTCAAGGACTAGCGGGAGATTAGGGTACGAGCAGTACTTC
>TRBJ1-6|TRBV4-2|.|TRBD1
CASSQDTDREGVGSYNSPLHF
TGTGCCAGCAGCCAAGATACGGACAGGGAGGGAGTGGGCTCCTATAATTCACCCCTCCACTTT
>TRBJ2-2|TRBV5-1|.|.
CASSLWATNTGELFF
TGCGCCAGCAGCTTGTGGGCGACGAACACCGGGGAGCTGTTTTTT
>TRBJ1-3|TRBV25-1|.|TRBD1
CASSERGTGTSSGNTIYF
TGTGCCAGCAGTGAAAGGGGGACAGGGACAAGCTCTGGAAACACCATATATTTT
>TRBJ1-1|TRBV6-5|.|.
CASSYTSSLGGREAFF
TGTGCCAGCAGTTACACGTCTAGTTTAGGAGGGCGTGAAGCTTTCTTT
>TRBJ2-7|TRBV7-8|.|.
CASSLGLGNSYEQYF
TGTGCCAGCAGCTTAGGGCTCGGGAACTCCTACGAGCAGTACTTC
>TRBJ1-2|TRBV7-9|.|.
CASSIQGSPYGYTF
TGTGCCAGCAGCATACAGGGTTCTCCCTATGGCTACACCTTC
>TRBJ1-1|TRBV29-1|.|.
CSADKVTEAFF
TGCAGCGCCGACAAGGTAACTGAAGCTTTCTTT
>TRBJ1-1|TRBV5-1|.|.
CASSLQAGPEAFF
TGCGCCAGCAGCTTACAGGCTGGTCCTGAAGCTTTCTTT